Listed here are 10 T cell receptor beta chains from one sample, sequenced in a study of blood T cell repertoires in COVID-19. This table comes from immunoSEQ multiplex PCR, and its TCRdb copy is limited to in-frame clones, with some not included. The sample comprises approximately 80,000 clones, around 91% of which are singletons, and 0.95% to 1.3% rests with the top ten. Sequencing was performed on peripheral blood. Receptor source: a woman aged 45-65 years in a cohort sampled during active COVID-19.

V and J are TRBV27 and TRBJ2-1, with D tentatively TRBD2 (5 bases). Germline V gene sequence: CDR1 MNHEY, CDR2 SMNVEV (reference sequence). The length of the CDR3 is 11 residues. Trimming shortened V by 6 bases and J by 7 bases, and 7 bases separated the two germline ends. Here the CDR3 DNA reads TGTGCCAGCAGCGGGGATAATGAGCAGTTCTTC. Translation gives CASSGDNEQFF.

V usage is TRBV14 and J usage is TRBJ2-7, with D hard to call. CDR3 length: 14 residues. V lost 3 bases, J lost 1 base, and 10 bases lay in between. The germline CDR1 and CDR2 sequences are SGHDN and FVKESK. CDR3 protein: CASSHRQASYEQYF. The CDR3 DNA is TGTGCCAGCAGCCATCGGCAGGCTTCCTACGAGCAGTACTTC.

The chain recombines TRBV3-1 (or the pseudogene TRBV3-2) with TRBJ1-2; a weak D match, TRBD1 (6 bases). The V end lost 0 bases, the J end lost 8 bases, and 13 bases lay between the germline ends. The germline CDR1 and CDR2 sequences are LGHDT and YNNKEL (reference sequence). The CDR3 loop spans 14 amino acids. The CDR3, as DNA: TGTGCCAGCAGCCAAGATGAACAGGGCAGGGGCTACACCTTC. Protein: CASSQDEQGRGYTF.

J is TRBJ2-1 and V is TRBV19; D is uncertain. This CDR3 contains 15 residues. Germline V gene sequence: CDR1 LNHDA, CDR2 SQIVND (reference sequence). Trimming left V 1 base short and J 6 bases short, with 13 bases between. CDR3 sequence: CASSIGKFRGNEQFF. CDR3 sequence (DNA): TGTGCCAGTAGTATAGGGAAGTTTCGCGGCAATGAGCAGTTCTTC.

This chain uses TRBV9 with TRBJ2-1; 9 nucleotides align to TRBD2. Germline V gene lookup returns CDR1 SGDLS and CDR2 YYNGEE. Trimming cost V 1 base and J 9 bases; bases outside gene matches: 8. The CDR3 is made up of 15 amino acids. CDR3 sequence: CASSVRGREGSEQFF. The CDR3 coding sequence is TGTGCCAGCAGCGTAAGAGGGCGGGAGGGGAGTGAGCAGTTCTTC.

The V gene is TRBV10-2, the J gene TRBJ2-7, with D tentatively TRBD2 (5 bases). CDR1 is WSHSY, CDR2 SAAADI, per germline. Trimming shortened V by 0 bases and J by 1 base, and 16 bases separated the two germline ends. This CDR3 has 17 residues. The CDR3 here is CASSESGGLGASYEQYF. DNA of the CDR3: TGCGCCAGCAGTGAGTCGGGTGGGCTGGGAGCATCCTACGAGCAGTACTTC.

The rearrangement joins TRBV5-1 to TRBJ1-2; no definite D call. The CDR3 runs to 13 residues. Germline lookup yields CDR1 SGHRS and CDR2 YFSETQ. The V and J ends lost 7 bases and 5 bases respectively, with 15 bases between them. CDR3 region: CASGVSGRYGYTF. DNA for the CDR3: TGCGCCAGCGGGGTCAGCGGGCGGTATGGCTACACCTTC. The variable domain in full, completed from reference TRBV5-1 and TRBJ1-2, reads KAGVTQTPRYLIKTRGQQVTLSCSPISGHRSVSWYQQTPGQGLQFLFEYFSETQRNKGNFPGRFSGRQFSNSRSEMNVSTLELGDSALYLCASGVSGRYGYTFGSGTRLTVV.

The chain couples TRBV15 to TRBJ2-3; 7 bases are a match to TRBD1. The CDR3 runs 15 residues. V shed 1 base and J 1 base; nucleotides not matched to a gene: 2. Germline V gene sequence: CDR1 LNHNV, CDR2 YYDKDF (reference sequence). The CDR3 coding sequence is TGTGCCACCAGCAGAGTTGACAGGGGCACAGATACGCAGTATTTT. Translating it yields CATSRVDRGTDTQYF.

The chain uses TRBV15 and TRBJ2-7; tentatively, D is TRBD1 (6 bases). This CDR3 has 15 amino acids. Trimming removed 0 bases from V and 3 bases from J, with 12 bases in between. The germline CDR1 and CDR2 sequences are LNHNV and YYDKDF (reference sequence). The DNA of the CDR3 is TGTGCCACCAGCAGAGACCAGGGGCAGAACTACGAGCAGTACTTC. Translating it yields CATSRDQGQNYEQYF.

The chain joins TRBV28 to TRBJ2-1; TRBD2 aligns across 8 bases. Germline-derived CDR1 and CDR2 are MDHEN and SYDVKM. The CDR3 sequence is 13 residues long. Trimming at V came to 6 bases and at J to 8 bases, leaving 6 bases not matched to a gene. Written as DNA, the CDR3 is TGTGCCAGCAGACCCGGGACTAGAGATGAGCAGTTCTTC. This gives the protein CASRPGTRDEQFF.